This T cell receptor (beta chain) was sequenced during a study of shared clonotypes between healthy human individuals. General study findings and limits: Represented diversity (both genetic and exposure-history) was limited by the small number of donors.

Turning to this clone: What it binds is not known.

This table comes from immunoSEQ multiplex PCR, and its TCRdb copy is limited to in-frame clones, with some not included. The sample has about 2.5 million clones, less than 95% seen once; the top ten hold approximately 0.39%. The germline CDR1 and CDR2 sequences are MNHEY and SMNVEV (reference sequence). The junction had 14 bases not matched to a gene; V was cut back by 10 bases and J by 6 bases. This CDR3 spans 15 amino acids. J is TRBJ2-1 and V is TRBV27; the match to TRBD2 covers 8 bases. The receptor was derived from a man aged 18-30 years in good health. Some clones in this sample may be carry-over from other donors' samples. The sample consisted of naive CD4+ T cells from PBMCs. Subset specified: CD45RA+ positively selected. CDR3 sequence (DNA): TGTGCCACTCAATATATATTAGCGGGAATCAATGAGCAGTTCTTC. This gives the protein CATQYILAGINEQFF.